The clone carrying this T cell receptor (beta chain) was recorded once. This sample was taken from a study of blood T cell repertoires in COVID-19. Overall study context: The study drew acute and convalescent COVID-19 samples from the United States, Italy and Spain. The analysed material was cDNA or gDNA that came from T cells, B-cell-depleted T cells, or PBMCs.

TCRdb's copy holds only in-frame clones and misses some; the assay was immunoSEQ multiplex PCR. The repertoire holds about 100,000 clones, with about 90% as singletons. The CDR3 sequence is 18 residues long. Deletions cut 1 base from V and 2 bases from J, with 18 bases between. Germline values: CDR1 MGHRA, CDR2 YSYEKL. The sequence was obtained from a human donor with active COVID-19. The donor label of this sample is uncertain. Sequenced input: peripheral blood. J is TRBJ2-4 and V is TRBV4-1; D is possibly TRBD2 (7 bases). CDR3 nucleotides: TGCGCCAGCAGCCAAGCGGGTTGGGGGGGCCGGACCAAAAACATTCAGTACTTC. It encodes CASSQAGWGGRTKNIQYF.